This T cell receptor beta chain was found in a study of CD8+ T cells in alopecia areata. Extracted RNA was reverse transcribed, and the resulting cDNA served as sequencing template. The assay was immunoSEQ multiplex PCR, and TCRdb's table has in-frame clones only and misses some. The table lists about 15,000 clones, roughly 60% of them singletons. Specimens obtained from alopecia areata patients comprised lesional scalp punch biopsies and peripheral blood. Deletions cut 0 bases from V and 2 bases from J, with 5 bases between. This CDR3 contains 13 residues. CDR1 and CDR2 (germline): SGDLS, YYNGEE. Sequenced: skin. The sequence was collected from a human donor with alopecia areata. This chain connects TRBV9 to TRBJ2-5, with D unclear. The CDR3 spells CASSVGPQETQYF. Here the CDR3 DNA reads TGTGCCAGCAGCGTAGGACCGCAAGAGACCCAGTACTTC.